These 27 T cell receptor beta chains share one sample of origin, sequenced in a study of blood T cell repertoires in COVID-19. TCRdb's table, derived via immunoSEQ multiplex PCR, lists solely in-frame clones and lacks some. The table has roughly 200,000 clones, approximately 80% seen once. The material sequenced was peripheral blood. These TCRs come from a man between 45 and 60 years old who had recovered from COVID-19.

This chain connects TRBV5-5 to TRBJ2-7; D is possibly TRBD1 (6 bases). V lost 7 bases and J 10 bases, leaving 18 bases between the germline ends. CDR1 is SGHKS and CDR2 is YYEKEE in the germline V gene (reference sequence). CDR3 length: 12 residues. The CDR3: CASALRDNSQYF. The CDR3 nucleotides are TGTGCCAGCGCGTTACGGGACAACTCTCAGTACTTC.

J is TRBJ1-5 and V is TRBV18, with a possible D match to TRBD1 (5 bases). Per germline, CDR1 KGHSH and CDR2 LQKENI. The V gene lost 9 bases and the J gene lost 5 bases, with 20 bases spanning the gap. The CDR3 covers 15 residues. The CDR3 nucleotides are TGTGCCAGAATACCCGCAGGGTTCGTCGATCAGCCCCAGCATTTT. Its translation is CARIPAGFVDQPQHF.

The rearrangement joins TRBV7-9 to TRBJ1-3, with TRBD1 identical over 7 bases. CDR3 length: 14 residues. CDR1 is SEHNR, CDR2 FQNEAQ, per germline (reference sequence). The V segment lost 4 bases and the J segment 4 bases; nucleotides outside the gene matches: 4. The CDR3: CASSSQGLGNTIYF. CDR3 sequence (DNA): TGTGCCAGCAGCTCACAGGGGTTAGGAAACACCATATATTTT.

This chain links TRBV27 with TRBJ2-2, with D perhaps matching TRBD1 (6 bases). Looked up from germline, CDR1 is MNHEY and CDR2 is SMNVEV (reference sequence). The CDR3 has 16 residues. Trimming took 6 bases from V and 2 from J, leaving 16 bases between them. The CDR3 nucleotides are TGTGCCAGCAGGAGGGACACACCACAAAACACCGGGGAGCTGTTTTTT. Translated, it gives CASRRDTPQNTGELFF.

The chain links TRBV7-2 to TRBJ2-7, with D perhaps TRBD2 (5 bases). V was clipped by 1 base and J by 1 base, with 11 bases between them. CDR1 is SGHTA and CDR2 is FQGNSA in the germline V gene. The CDR3 spans 15 residues. The CDR3 reads CASSLEAGRSYEQYF. The CDR3 DNA follows: TGTGCCAGCAGCTTAGAGGCGGGTAGGTCCTACGAGCAGTACTTC.

CDR3 amino acids: CASSEQSGRVTGELFF. The CDR3 region has the DNA TGTGCCAGCAGTGAACAGAGCGGGAGGGTGACCGGGGAGCTGTTTTTT. The chain carries TRBV6-1 and TRBJ2-2; TRBD2 matches 10 bases. Germline assignment: CDR1 MNHNS and CDR2 SASEGT. Trimming removed 2 bases from V and 5 bases from J; junction bases left unmatched: 5. CDR3 length equals 16 residues.

The V and J genes are TRBV19 and TRBJ1-1; 7 nucleotides line up with TRBD1. The CDR3 has 13 residues. V shed 10 bases, J shed 2 bases, and the junction held 7 bases outside the gene matches. Germline loops: CDR1 LNHDA, CDR2 SQIVND (reference sequence). CDR3 nucleotides: TGTGCCACCTCGACAGGGTTAAACACTGAAGCTTTCTTT. Translating it yields CATSTGLNTEAFF.

This chain joins TRBV7-2 and TRBJ2-7; no firm D call. The CDR3 is 14 residues long. V lost 2 bases and J 9 bases, leaving 17 bases between the germline ends. Germline CDR1 and CDR2: SGHTA and FQGNSA. CDR3 loop: CASSLKLQESGQYF. The CDR3, as DNA: TGTGCCAGCAGCTTAAAACTCCAGGAATCCGGGCAGTACTTC.

The V and J genes are TRBV27 and TRBJ2-3; TRBD2 agrees at 11 bases. The germline gives CDR1 MNHEY, CDR2 SMNVEV (reference sequence). The CDR3 has 16 residues. Unmatched junction bases numbered 7, after V lost 5 bases and J lost 3 bases. The DNA of the CDR3 is TGTGCCAGCAGTAAACTAGCGGGAGCTGGAACAGATACGCAGTATTTT. Protein: CASSKLAGAGTDTQYF.

The gene calls are TRBV10-3 and TRBJ2-7; 7 bases are a match to TRBD1. Germline V gene sequence: CDR1 ENHRY, CDR2 SYGVKD. The CDR3 sequence is 14 residues long. V dropped 3 bases and J dropped 3; count of bases not matched to a gene: 5. Here the CDR3 DNA reads TGTGCCATCAGTGAAAGGACAGGAAACTACGAGCAGTACTTC. Translated, it gives CAISERTGNYEQYF.

This clone was seen only a few times. This rearrangement joins TRBV9 to TRBJ2-1, with 8 bases that match TRBD2. The junction had 9 bases not matched to a gene; V was cut back by 1 base and J by 3 bases. Germline V gives CDR1 SGDLS, CDR2 YYNGEE. The CDR3 has 17 residues. The CDR3 DNA follows: TGTGCCAGCAGCGTACGCCCCATTAGCGGGAACTACAATGAGCAGTTCTTC. It yields the protein CASSVRPISGNYNEQFF.

The V call is TRBV15, the J call TRBJ1-5; perhaps TRBD1 as D (6 bases). This CDR3 is built from 16 residues. The ends were cut back, 0 bases at V and 3 bases at J, with 12 bases in the middle. CDR1 is LNHNV, CDR2 YYDKDF, per germline (reference sequence). CDR3 bases: TGTGCCACCAGCAGAGATCGGCAGGGGTTCAATCAGCCCCAGCATTTT. Protein: CATSRDRQGFNQPQHF.

The gene calls are TRBV15 and TRBJ1-4, with D perhaps matching TRBD1 (5 bases). The CDR3 totals 15 residues. Germline lookup yields CDR1 LNHNV and CDR2 YYDKDF (reference sequence). The V gene lost 0 bases and the J gene lost 8 bases, with 13 bases spanning the gap. CDR3 sequence: CATSRDVGQREKLFF. Here the CDR3 DNA reads TGTGCCACCAGCAGAGATGTTGGACAAAGGGAAAAACTGTTTTTT.

In its sample, this clone was seen a few times. The chain uses TRBV7-9 and TRBJ1-2; the D gene is possibly TRBD1 (5 bases). Germline lookup yields CDR1 SEHNR and CDR2 FQNEAQ (reference sequence). The CDR3 spans 14 residues. The V gene lost 0 bases and the J gene lost 0 bases, with 5 bases spanning the gap. The DNA of the CDR3 is TGTGCCAGCAGCTTAGCGGGGCCTAACTATGGCTACACCTTC. As protein: CASSLAGPNYGYTF.

The V gene is TRBV27, the J gene TRBJ2-7; possibly TRBD1 for D (6 bases). This CDR3 region has 13 residues. Germline V gives CDR1 MNHEY, CDR2 SMNVEV (reference sequence). The V and J ends lost 3 bases and 5 bases respectively, with 11 bases between them. CDR3: CASSFRGTHEQYF. The CDR3, as DNA: TGTGCCAGCAGTTTCAGGGGAACCCACGAGCAGTACTTC.

V and J are TRBV28 and TRBJ1-5, with D perhaps matching TRBD1 (6 bases). The germline V gene has CDR1 MDHEN and CDR2 SYDVKM. V gave up 2 bases and J gave up 9 bases, with 14 bases separating them. This CDR3 has 14 residues. CDR3: CASSLPDRSGPQHF. CDR3 coding DNA: TGTGCCAGCAGTTTACCGGACAGATCCGGGCCCCAGCATTTT.

In its sample, this clone was seen once. The V and J genes are TRBV7-3 and TRBJ2-5, with TRBD1 as a possible D gene (5 bases). Trimming took 5 bases from V and 2 from J, leaving 9 bases between them. Germline V gene sequence: CDR1 SGHTA, CDR2 FQGTGA. The CDR3 has 13 amino acids. For the CDR3, the DNA is TGTGCCAGCAGCCCAGGGCGACAAGAGACCCAGTACTTC. It encodes CASSPGRQETQYF.

The V call is TRBV6-5, the J call TRBJ1-2, with 8 bases identical to TRBD1. Per the germline V gene, CDR1 is MNHEY and CDR2 is SVGAGI. The CDR3 covers 14 residues. Trimming cost V 4 bases and J 7 bases; bases outside gene matches: 8. CDR3 sequence reads: CASSSGQGPSGYTF. CDR3 nucleotides: TGTGCCAGCAGTTCAGGACAGGGCCCTTCTGGCTACACCTTC.

V usage is TRBV5-1 and J usage is TRBJ2-5; D remains unclear. The CDR3 spans 12 residues. Trimming removed 4 bases from V and 2 bases from J, with 6 bases in between. Germline CDR1 reads SGHRS; CDR2 reads YFSETQ. This CDR3 is CASSLVQETQYF. The CDR3, as DNA: TGCGCCAGCAGCCTGGTACAAGAGACCCAGTACTTC.

The rearrangement uses TRBV28 and TRBJ2-3; 7 positions match TRBD2. Per germline, CDR1 MDHEN and CDR2 SYDVKM. The CDR3 contains 17 residues. The V gene end was trimmed by 8 bases and the J gene end by 0 bases; junction bases not matched to a gene: 14. The CDR3 loop is CASQTGRAISSTDTQYF. In DNA form, the CDR3 reads TGTGCCAGCCAAACGGGGAGGGCCATTTCTAGCACAGATACGCAGTATTTT. The whole variable domain, filled in from reference TRBV28 and TRBJ2-3, reads DVKVTQSSRYLVKRTGEKVFLECVQDMDHENMFWYRQDPGLGLRLIYFSYDVKMKEKGDIPEGYSVSREKKERFSLILESASTNQTSMYLCASQTGRAISSTDTQYFGPGTRLTVL.

Here the CDR3 reads CASSLAVIAKGDTQYF. CDR3 DNA sequence: TGCGCCAGCAGCTTGGCCGTAATAGCTAAAGGTGATACGCAGTATTTT. The chain carries TRBV5-1 and TRBJ2-3, with no clear D. Germline V gene lookup returns CDR1 SGHRS and CDR2 YFSETQ. Trimming removed 0 bases from V and 6 bases from J, with 17 bases in between. The CDR3 runs 16 residues.

This clone has only a few counts. This chain links TRBV21-1 with TRBJ2-1; no DNA check was done on the table's D call, TRBD2. TRBV21-1 is marked as a pseudogene. The CDR3 runs 15 residues. The CDR3 here is CASSKTSGRDNEQFF. CDR3 bases: TGTGCCAGCAGCAAAACTAGCGGGAGGGACAATGAGCAGTTCTTC.

CDR3 residues: CASTTRDRDNGENEQFF. The CDR3 bases are TGCGCCAGCACCACGCGAGACCGGGACAACGGAGAGAATGAGCAGTTCTTC. This rearrangement joins TRBV5-1 to TRBJ2-1, with a tentative D call TRBD1 (6 bases). V lost 6 bases, J lost 7 bases, and 26 bases lay in between. The CDR3 length is 17 residues. Germline V gives CDR1 SGHRS, CDR2 YFSETQ.

V is TRBV3-1 (or the pseudogene TRBV3-2) and J is TRBJ1-2, with D unresolved. V was clipped by 1 base and J by 4 bases, with 13 bases between them. Germline lookup yields CDR1 LGHDT and CDR2 YNNKEL (reference sequence). CDR3 length equals 15 residues. CDR3 nucleotides: TGTGCCAGCAGCCAAGTGGCCGGGATCCTCTATGGCTACACCTTC. It is translated as CASSQVAGILYGYTF.

The chain combines TRBV29-1 with TRBJ1-5; 10 bases align to TRBD1. This CDR3 has 13 residues. V lost 5 bases and J lost 5; bases outside the gene matches: 3. CDR1 is SQVTM and CDR2 is ANQGSEA in the germline V gene. The CDR3 sequence is CSVTGTGDQPQHF. DNA for the CDR3: TGCAGCGTTACCGGGACAGGGGATCAGCCCCAGCATTTT.

This clone was counted between two and nine times. This chain joins TRBV15 and TRBJ1-2; 7 positions match TRBD1. CDR3 length equals 15 residues. Trimming removed 0 bases from V and 4 bases from J; junction bases left unmatched: 5. Looked up from germline, CDR1 is LNHNV and CDR2 is YYDKDF (reference sequence). The CDR3 here is CATSRDTGEGYGYTF. For the CDR3, the DNA is TGTGCCACCAGCAGAGATACAGGGGAAGGCTATGGCTACACCTTC.

The rearrangement joins TRBV4-3 to TRBJ2-1, with a possible D match to TRBD1 (7 bases). Germline loops: CDR1 LGHNA, CDR2 YSLEER. The CDR3 totals 17 residues. Between the trimmed V and J ends, which lost 0 bases and 6 bases, there was a span of 18 bases. The CDR3 nucleotides are TGCGCCAGCAGCCAAGAGGAGGGGGCTAGCGAGGTCAATGAGCAGTTCTTC. Translated, it gives CASSQEEGASEVNEQFF.